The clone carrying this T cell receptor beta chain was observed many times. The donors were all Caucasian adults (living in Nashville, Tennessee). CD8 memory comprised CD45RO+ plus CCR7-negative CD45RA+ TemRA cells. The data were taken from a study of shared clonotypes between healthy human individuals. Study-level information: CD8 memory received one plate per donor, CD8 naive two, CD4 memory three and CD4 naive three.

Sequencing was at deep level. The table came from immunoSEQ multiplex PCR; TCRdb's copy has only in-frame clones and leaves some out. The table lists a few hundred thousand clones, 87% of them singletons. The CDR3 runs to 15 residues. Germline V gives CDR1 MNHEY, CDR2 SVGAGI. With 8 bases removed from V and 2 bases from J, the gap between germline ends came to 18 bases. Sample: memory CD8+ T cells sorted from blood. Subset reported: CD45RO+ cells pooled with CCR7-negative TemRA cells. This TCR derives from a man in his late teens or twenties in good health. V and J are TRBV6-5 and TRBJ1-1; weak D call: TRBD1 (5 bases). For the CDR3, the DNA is TGTGCCAGCTTTAGGTCCGGGACGGTAAACACTGAAGCTTTCTTT. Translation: CASFRSGTVNTEAFF.